This is a list of T cell receptor beta chains from one sample in a study of T-cell memory formation after mild COVID-19. TCRdb itself ran the 5' RACE reads through MiXCR, one entry per CDR3 protein. The profile covers fewer than 700,000 distinct CDR3 sequences, with less than 25% appearing a single time and approximately 8% taken by the ten largest. The specimen sequenced was PBMCs or a T cell subset sorted from them (not recorded which). Every receptor here comes from an adult woman who had mild COVID-19 (a few samples of this study predate the infection). Cell type and time point are not known. Both conserved end residues are part of each CDR3. Each record gives: clone size, V gene, D gene, J gene, CDR3 DNA, CDR3 protein. A D gene is named only where the DNA matches it firmly. Only some rows state a clone size, as once, few, many or a class for expanded clones.

>few|TRBV5-6|TRBD2|TRBJ2-1
TGTGCCAGCAGCTTGGCCGCGCTAGCGGGAGTCCATGAGCAGTTCTTC
CASSLAALAGVHEQFF
>few|TRBV7-2|TRBD2|TRBJ2-1
TGTGCCAGCAGCACGTACCGGGGGGGTGGACACAATGAGCAGTTCTTC
CASSTYRGGGHNEQFF
>few|TRBV30|-|TRBJ2-1
TGTGCCTGGAGCATCCCCTACAATGAGCAGTTCTTC
CAWSIPYNEQFF
>-|TRBV29-1|-|TRBJ1-1
TGCAGCGTTGAAGAGTCGTCAGCTTTCTTT
CSVEESSAFF
>few|TRBV5-1|-|TRBJ1-1
TGCGCCAGCAGCTCGACAGATCTGGCGAACACTGAAGCTTTCTTT
CASSSTDLANTEAFF
>many|TRBV6-5|-|TRBJ1-6
TGTGCCAGCAGTTATAACTCTGCCTCACCCCTCCACTTT
CASSYNSASPLHF
>few|TRBV29-1|-|TRBJ2-1
TGCAGCGTTGACAGAACCTACAATGAGCAGTTCTTC
CSVDRTYNEQFF
>-|TRBV4-1|TRBD1|TRBJ1-2
TGCGCCAGCAGCCAATTGACAGGGGGCGCCTATGGCTACACCTTC
CASSQLTGGAYGYTF
>-|TRBV24-1|-|TRBJ2-3
TGTGCCACCAGTGACCAAAGAGGGGGGGCCCGCACAGATACGCAGTATTTT
CATSDQRGGARTDTQYF
>few|TRBV7-9|-|TRBJ2-2
TGTGCCAGCACCTATCAGGCGGTCGGGGAGCTGTTTTTT
CASTYQAVGELFF
>many|TRBV24-1|-|TRBJ2-1
TGTGCCACCAGTGGTTACAATGAGCAGTTCTTC
CATSGYNEQFF
>-|TRBV20-1|-|TRBJ1-1
TGCAGTGCTAGAAGGAGGGGGGTGGCTGAAGCTTTCTTT
CSARRRGVAEAFF
>-|TRBV7-8|-|TRBJ1-1
TGTGCCAGCAGCTCAGGGCGGGACTTCGACACTGAAGCTTTCTTT
CASSSGRDFDTEAFF